This TCR beta chain was recorded in a study of cytomegalovirus exposure and HLA in healthy donors. Overall study: Earlier, 150 million to 200 million T cells were analyzed, and approximately 110 million unique TCR beta sequences were found among them. Study observations and caveats: Some V segments (TRBV6-2 and TRBV6-3 among them) were excluded as indistinguishable.

CDR1 is MNHEY and CDR2 is SMNVEV in the germline V gene (reference sequence). This CDR3 comprises 12 residues. The ends were cut back, 5 bases at V and 8 bases at J, with 11 bases in the middle. PCR used 60 Vbeta primers and 13 Jbeta primers. TCRdb's table, derived via immunoSEQ multiplex PCR, lists solely in-frame clones and lacks some. Counted here are fewer than 65,000 clones, around 77% occurring once; the ten biggest clones make up approximately 3.4%. This clone was seen a few times. What it binds is not known. The source material was PBMCs. This receptor was obtained from a woman aged 40 to 50 in good health and CMV-seropositive. The rearrangement uses TRBV27 and TRBJ2-3; tentatively, D is TRBD2 (5 bases). The CDR3 nucleotides read TGTGCCAGCAGTATACTAGGCGGTACGCAGTATTTT. Its translation is CASSILGGTQYF.